The rows below give T cell receptor beta chains drawn from one sample of a study of T cells in Graves' hyperthyroidism and ophthalmopathy. MiXCR was run by TCRdb on the multiplex PCR reads, yielding one entry per CDR3 protein. The sample includes approximately 600,000 distinct CDR3 sequences, around 21% of them seen just once. Sequenced input: blood. These receptors all stem from a man younger than 45 with Graves' ophthalmopathy. Each CDR3 is given with its conserved first and last residue. The order of the fields is CDR3 protein, CDR3 length, V gene, J gene.

CDR3: CASSLDLGLVYNEQFF
length: 16
V: TRBV7-9
J: TRBJ2-1

CDR3: CSASPGLAMRSSYNEQFF
length: 18
V: TRBV20-1
J: TRBJ2-1

CDR3: CASTIAGGPNEQFF
length: 14
V: TRBV12-3/TRBV12-4
J: TRBJ2-1

CDR3: CASSSNPGNTEAFF
length: 14
V: TRBV11-2
J: TRBJ1-1

CDR3: CASSSGSHEQYF
length: 12
V: TRBV7-6
J: TRBJ2-7

CDR3: CASSLGGRSEQFF
length: 13
V: TRBV7-9
J: TRBJ2-1

CDR3: CASSQVSNEAPPYNEQFF
length: 18
V: TRBV4-1
J: TRBJ2-1

CDR3: CAGSSSGRVIGETQYF
length: 16
V: TRBV7-6
J: TRBJ2-5

CDR3: CSARVRERTEAFF
length: 13
V: TRBV20-1
J: TRBJ1-1

CDR3: CATHGAGTGKNIQYF
length: 15
V: TRBV6-2/TRBV6-3
J: TRBJ2-4

CDR3: CSAGQGGSLREQYF
length: 14
V: TRBV20-1
J: TRBJ2-7

CDR3: CASSLPGTGKGYTF
length: 14
V: TRBV7-2
J: TRBJ1-2

CDR3: CASSFSPGRGSDTQYF
length: 16
V: TRBV28
J: TRBJ2-3

CDR3: CASARGEGTFQETQYF
length: 16
V: TRBV28
J: TRBJ2-5

CDR3: CASSSSNRPTGELFF
length: 15
V: TRBV7-9
J: TRBJ2-2

CDR3: CASTALLTVSYEQYF
length: 15
V: TRBV28
J: TRBJ2-7

CDR3: CASSVPGLDYNEQFF
length: 15
V: TRBV2
J: TRBJ2-1

CDR3: CASSLWAFGDFYEQYF
length: 16
V: TRBV28
J: TRBJ2-7

CDR3: CATSARTGADTQYF
length: 14
V: TRBV15
J: TRBJ2-3

CDR3: CASSPPGYSNQPQHF
length: 15
V: TRBV28
J: TRBJ1-5

CDR3: CASNRDTYANSPLHF
length: 15
V: TRBV6-1
J: TRBJ1-6

CDR3: CASSSRDRGPFDTGELFF
length: 18
V: TRBV6-4
J: TRBJ2-2

CDR3: CASSQDRGRESRFF
length: 14
V: TRBV4-1
J: TRBJ2-1

CDR3: CASNPQGQNTGELFF
length: 15
V: TRBV6-1
J: TRBJ2-2

CDR3: CASSLAPGFSSYEQYF
length: 16
V: TRBV11-2
J: TRBJ2-7

CDR3: CASSLNGGTDTQYF
length: 14
V: TRBV7-3
J: TRBJ2-3

CDR3: CAWSKPGQGWEKLFF
length: 15
V: TRBV30
J: TRBJ1-4

CDR3: CASTMTSGRVNEQFF
length: 15
V: TRBV6-1
J: TRBJ2-1

CDR3: CSARAGTVNYGYTF
length: 14
V: TRBV20-1
J: TRBJ1-2

CDR3: CAWSVMQGEDEQYF
length: 14
V: TRBV30
J: TRBJ2-7

CDR3: CASSLRLAEPYNEQFF
length: 16
V: TRBV11-2
J: TRBJ2-1

CDR3: CSAYGLGYGYTF
length: 12
V: TRBV29-1
J: TRBJ1-2

CDR3: CASTVTDTEAFF
length: 12
V: TRBV2
J: TRBJ1-1

CDR3: CASRTNRNYGYTF
length: 13
V: TRBV5-1
J: TRBJ1-2

CDR3: CSGTESSGNTIYF
length: 13
V: TRBV20-1
J: TRBJ1-3

CDR3: CASSHLSRTGNSGDTQYF
length: 18
V: TRBV4-2
J: TRBJ2-3

CDR3: CATSRPTTYEQYF
length: 13
V: TRBV15
J: TRBJ2-7

CDR3: CASSLFAYTGELFF
length: 14
V: TRBV28
J: TRBJ2-2

CDR3: CASSPAGVTGELFF
length: 14
V: TRBV7-9
J: TRBJ2-2

CDR3: CASSGEPNYGYTF
length: 13
V: TRBV10-2
J: TRBJ1-2

CDR3: CASSYYTGGNYYEQYF
length: 16
V: TRBV5-6
J: TRBJ2-7

CDR3: CASSLAGSDFTYGQYF
length: 16
V: TRBV5-1
J: TRBJ2-7

CDR3: CSVGLGPGTGELFF
length: 14
V: TRBV29-1
J: TRBJ2-2

CDR3: CASSLGATVGKAKNIQYF
length: 18
V: TRBV11-2
J: TRBJ2-4

CDR3: CASSPRTNREGTYEQYF
length: 17
V: TRBV7-9
J: TRBJ2-7

CDR3: CSAGDSRNTGELFF
length: 14
V: TRBV20-1
J: TRBJ2-2

CDR3: CASSLGGGTSSYEQYF
length: 16
V: TRBV11-2
J: TRBJ2-7

CDR3: CASSPSDTRELFF
length: 13
V: TRBV2
J: TRBJ2-2

CDR3: CASTAGTGFYNEQFF
length: 15
V: TRBV2
J: TRBJ2-1

CDR3: CGASPSRVDYEQYF
length: 14
V: TRBV20-1
J: TRBJ2-7